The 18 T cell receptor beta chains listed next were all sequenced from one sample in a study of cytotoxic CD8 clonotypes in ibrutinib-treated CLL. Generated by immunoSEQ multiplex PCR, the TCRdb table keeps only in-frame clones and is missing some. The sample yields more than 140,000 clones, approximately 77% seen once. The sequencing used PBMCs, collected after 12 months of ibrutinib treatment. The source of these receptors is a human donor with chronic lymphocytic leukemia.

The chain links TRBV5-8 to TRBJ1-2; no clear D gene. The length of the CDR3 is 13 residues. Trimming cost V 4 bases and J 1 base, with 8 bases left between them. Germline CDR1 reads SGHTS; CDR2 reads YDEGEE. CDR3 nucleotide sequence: TGTGCCAGCAGCCCCGGAAGTAACTATGGCTACACCTTC. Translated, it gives CASSPGSNYGYTF.

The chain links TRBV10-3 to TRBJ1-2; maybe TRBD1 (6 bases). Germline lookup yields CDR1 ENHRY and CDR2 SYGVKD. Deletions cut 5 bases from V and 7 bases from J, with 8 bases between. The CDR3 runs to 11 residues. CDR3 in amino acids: CAISTGFGYTF. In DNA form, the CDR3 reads TGTGCCATCAGTACAGGGTTTGGCTACACCTTC.

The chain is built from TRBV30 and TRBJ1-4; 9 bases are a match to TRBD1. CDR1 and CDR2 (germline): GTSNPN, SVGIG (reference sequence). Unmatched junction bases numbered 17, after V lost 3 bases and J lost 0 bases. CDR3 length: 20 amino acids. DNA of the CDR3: TGTGCCTGGAGCGGGACAGGGAGTATTCCCCAAATTACAACTAATGAAAAACTGTTTTTT. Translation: CAWSGTGSIPQITTNEKLFF. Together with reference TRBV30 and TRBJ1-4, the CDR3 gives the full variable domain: SQTIHQWPATLVQPVGSPLSLECTVEGTSNPNLYWYRQAAGRGLQLLFYSVGIGQISSEVPQNLSASRPQDRQFILSSKKLLLSDSGFYLCAWSGTGSIPQITTNEKLFFGSGTQLSVL.

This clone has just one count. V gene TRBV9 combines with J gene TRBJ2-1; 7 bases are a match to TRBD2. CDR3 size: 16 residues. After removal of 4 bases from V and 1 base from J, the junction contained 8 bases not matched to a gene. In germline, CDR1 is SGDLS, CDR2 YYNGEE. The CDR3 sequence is CASSSPTAGSYNEQFF. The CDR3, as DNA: TGTGCCAGCAGCTCCCCAACAGCGGGATCCTACAATGAGCAGTTCTTC. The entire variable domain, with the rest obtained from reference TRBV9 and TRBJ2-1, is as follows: DSGVTQTPKHLITATGQRVTLRCSPRSGDLSVYWYQQSLDQGLQFLIQYYNGEERAKGNILERFSAQQFPDLHSELNLSSLELGDSALYFCASSSPTAGSYNEQFFGPGTRLTVL.

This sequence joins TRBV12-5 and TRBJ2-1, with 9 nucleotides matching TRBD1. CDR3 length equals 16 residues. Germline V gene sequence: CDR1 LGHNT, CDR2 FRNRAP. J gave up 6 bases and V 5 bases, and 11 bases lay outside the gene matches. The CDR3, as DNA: TGTGCTAGTGGTCCCACACAGGGGGCGTCTTTCAATGAGCAGTTCTTC. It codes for CASGPTQGASFNEQFF. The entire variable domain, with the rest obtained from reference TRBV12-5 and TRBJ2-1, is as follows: DARVTQTPRHKVTEMGQEVTMRCQPILGHNTVFWYRQTMMQGLELLAYFRNRAPLDDSGMPKDRFSAEMPDATLATLKIQPSEPRDSAVYFCASGPTQGASFNEQFFGPGTRLTVL.

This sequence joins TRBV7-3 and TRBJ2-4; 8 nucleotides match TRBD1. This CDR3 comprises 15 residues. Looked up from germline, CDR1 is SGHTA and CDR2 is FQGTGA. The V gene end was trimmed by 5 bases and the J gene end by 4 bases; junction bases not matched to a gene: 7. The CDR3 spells CASSPPTGGKNIQYF. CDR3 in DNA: TGTGCCAGCAGCCCGCCCACAGGGGGGAAAAACATTCAGTACTTC.

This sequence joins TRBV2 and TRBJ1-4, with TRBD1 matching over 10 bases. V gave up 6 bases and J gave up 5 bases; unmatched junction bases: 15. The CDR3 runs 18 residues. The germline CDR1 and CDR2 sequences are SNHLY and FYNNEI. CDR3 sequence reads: CASSPPGQGLKGNEKLFF. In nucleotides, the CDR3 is TGTGCCAGCAGCCCTCCGGGACAGGGGCTTAAGGGGAATGAAAAACTGTTTTTT.

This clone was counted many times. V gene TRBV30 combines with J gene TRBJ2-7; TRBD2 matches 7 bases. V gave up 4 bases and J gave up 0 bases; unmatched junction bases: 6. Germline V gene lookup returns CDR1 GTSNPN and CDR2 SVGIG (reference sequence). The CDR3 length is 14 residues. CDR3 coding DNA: TGTGCCTGGACGGTGGGAGGGAGCTCCTACGAGCAGTACTTC. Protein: CAWTVGGSSYEQYF.

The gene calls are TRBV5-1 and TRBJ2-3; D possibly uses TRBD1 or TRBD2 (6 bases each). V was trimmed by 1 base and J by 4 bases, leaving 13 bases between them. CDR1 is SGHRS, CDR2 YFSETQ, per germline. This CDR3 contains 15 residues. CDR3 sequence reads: CASSLHREAADTQYF. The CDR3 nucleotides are TGCGCCAGCAGCTTGCACAGGGAGGCCGCAGATACGCAGTATTTT.

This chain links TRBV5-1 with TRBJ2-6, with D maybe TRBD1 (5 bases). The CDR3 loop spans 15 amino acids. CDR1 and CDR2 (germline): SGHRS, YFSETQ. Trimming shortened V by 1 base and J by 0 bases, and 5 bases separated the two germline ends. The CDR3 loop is CASSLQGSGANVLTF. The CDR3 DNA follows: TGCGCCAGCAGCTTGCAGGGCTCTGGGGCCAACGTCCTGACTTTC. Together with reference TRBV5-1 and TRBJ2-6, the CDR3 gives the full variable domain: KAGVTQTPRYLIKTRGQQVTLSCSPISGHRSVSWYQQTPGQGLQFLFEYFSETQRNKGNFPGRFSGRQFSNSRSEMNVSTLELGDSALYLCASSLQGSGANVLTFGAGSRLTVL.

DNA for the CDR3: TGTGCCAGCACCGAAGGGGCAAACCAAGAGACCCAGTACTTC. This sequence encodes CASTEGANQETQYF. This chain links TRBV6-1 with TRBJ2-5; weak D call: TRBD1 (5 bases). V gave up 7 bases and J gave up 0 bases, with 12 bases separating them. CDR1 is MNHNS and CDR2 is SASEGT in the germline V gene. The CDR3 extends over 14 amino acids.

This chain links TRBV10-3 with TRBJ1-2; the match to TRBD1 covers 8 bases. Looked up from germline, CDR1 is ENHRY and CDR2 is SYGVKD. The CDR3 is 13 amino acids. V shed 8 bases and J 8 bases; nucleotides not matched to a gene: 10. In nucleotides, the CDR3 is TGTGCCATCCAACAGACAGGGGAGGAGGGCTACACCTTC. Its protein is CAIQQTGEEGYTF.

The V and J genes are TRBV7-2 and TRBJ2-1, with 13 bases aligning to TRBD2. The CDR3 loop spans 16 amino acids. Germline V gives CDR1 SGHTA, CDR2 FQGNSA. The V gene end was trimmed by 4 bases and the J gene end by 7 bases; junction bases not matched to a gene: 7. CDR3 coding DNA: TGTGCCAGCAGCTCGCGGACTAGCGGGAGTTGGAATGAGCAGTTCTTC. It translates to CASSSRTSGSWNEQFF.

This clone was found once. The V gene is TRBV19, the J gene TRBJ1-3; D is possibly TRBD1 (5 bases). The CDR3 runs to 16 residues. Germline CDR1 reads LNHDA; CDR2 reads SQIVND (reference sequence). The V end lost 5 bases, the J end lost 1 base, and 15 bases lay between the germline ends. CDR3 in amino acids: CASSPAWQGSGNTIYF. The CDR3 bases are TGTGCCAGTAGTCCCGCGTGGCAGGGTTCTGGAAACACCATATATTTT.

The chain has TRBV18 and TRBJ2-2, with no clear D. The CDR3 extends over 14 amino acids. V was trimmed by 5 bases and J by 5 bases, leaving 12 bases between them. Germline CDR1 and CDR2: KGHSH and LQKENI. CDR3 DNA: TGTGCCAGCTCATCTACAGAGCTGACCGGGGAGCTGTTTTTT. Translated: CASSSTELTGELFF.

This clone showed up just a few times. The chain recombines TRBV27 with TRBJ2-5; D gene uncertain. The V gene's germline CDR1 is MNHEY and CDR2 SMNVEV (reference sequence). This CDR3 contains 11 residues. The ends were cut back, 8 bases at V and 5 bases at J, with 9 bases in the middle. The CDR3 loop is CASPQPETQYF. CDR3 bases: TGTGCCAGCCCCCAACCCGAGACCCAGTACTTC.

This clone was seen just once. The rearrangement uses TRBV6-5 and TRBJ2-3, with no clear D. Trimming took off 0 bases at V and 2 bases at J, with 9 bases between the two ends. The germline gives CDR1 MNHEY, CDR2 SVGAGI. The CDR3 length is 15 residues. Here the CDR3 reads CASSYSSYNTDTQYF. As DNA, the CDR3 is TGTGCCAGCAGTTACTCAAGTTACAACACAGATACGCAGTATTTT.

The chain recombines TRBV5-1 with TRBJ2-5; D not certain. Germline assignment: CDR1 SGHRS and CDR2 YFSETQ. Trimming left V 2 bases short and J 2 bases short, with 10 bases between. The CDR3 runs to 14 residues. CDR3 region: CASSLVPPQETQYF. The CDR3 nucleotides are TGCGCCAGCAGCTTAGTGCCTCCACAAGAGACCCAGTACTTC.